This T cell receptor (beta chain) was obtained from a study of shared clonotypes between healthy human individuals. Concerning this clone itself: The target antigen is unknown.

The deep-level immunoSEQ assay was used. TCRdb keeps only in-frame clones here, not all; method: immunoSEQ multiplex PCR. Among hundreds of thousands of clones listed, more than 95% were seen once. V shed 5 bases and J shed 5 bases, with 13 bases lying between them. CDR1 and CDR2 (germline): GTSNPN, SVGIG (reference sequence). This CDR3 comprises 13 residues. Study findings and constraints: Clonotypes which were not shared had lower generation probabilities than clonotypes that all four donors shared. Clonotype sharing among donors was thought likely to change with sequencing depth. The study found about 5% of naive CD4 clonotypes shared across a handful of donors.

The specimen sequenced was naive CD4+ T cells sorted from blood. Specified subset: CD45RA+ positively selected. The gene calls are TRBV30 and TRBJ1-5, with D unclear. The sequence derives from a woman in her 30s in good health. The CDR3 protein is CAWSAGEDQPQHF. The CDR3 nucleotides are TGTGCCTGGTCTGCCGGGGAGGATCAGCCCCAGCATTTT. The full variable domain, its missing parts supplied by reference TRBV30 and TRBJ1-5, is SQTIHQWPATLVQPVGSPLSLECTVEGTSNPNLYWYRQAAGRGLQLLFYSVGIGQISSEVPQNLSASRPQDRQFILSSKKLLLSDSGFYLCAWSAGEDQPQHFGDGTRLSIL.